One and the same sample provided the 23 T cell receptor beta chains below, sequenced in a study of shared clonotypes between healthy human individuals. Sequencing was performed with immunoSEQ multiplex PCR; in TCRdb, only in-frame clones are kept and a portion is missing. The repertoire includes around 1,000,000 clones, around three quarters of them detected once, and 0.89% sits in the top ten. Specimen: memory CD4+ T cells from PBMCs. Documented subset: CD45RA-negative fraction. These receptors were obtained from a man between 18 and 29 years old in good health. Some clones in this sample may be carry-over from other donors' samples.

This clone showed up many times. The chain combines TRBV25-1 with TRBJ1-6; the D gene is possibly TRBD1 (5 bases). The CDR3 is 16 amino acids. The germline CDR1 and CDR2 sequences are MGHDK and SYGVNS. The germline V and J ends were trimmed by 7 bases and 7 bases, with 20 bases remaining between them. CDR3 DNA sequence: TGTGCCAGCACCCCTTCCGGGGCCCGGAGGAATTCACCCCTCCACTTT. Amino acid sequence: CASTPSGARRNSPLHF.

The chain is built from TRBV5-4 and TRBJ2-3, with 9 positions matching TRBD2. CDR1 and CDR2 (germline): SGHNT, YYREEE (reference sequence). The CDR3 consists of 16 residues. The junction had 7 bases not matched to a gene; V was cut back by 5 bases and J by 0 bases. The CDR3 region has the DNA TGTGCCAGCAGGTTTGGACTAGCGCCTAGCACAGATACGCAGTATTTT. This sequence encodes CASRFGLAPSTDTQYF.

The chain has TRBV5-5 and TRBJ2-1; perhaps TRBD2 as D (5 bases). The V end lost 4 bases, the J end lost 0 bases, and 11 bases lay between the germline ends. CDR3 length: 15 amino acids. Germline values: CDR1 SGHKS, CDR2 YYEKEE (reference sequence). The CDR3 region is CASSADGDSYNEQFF. CDR3 nucleotides: TGTGCCAGCAGCGCCGACGGGGACTCCTACAATGAGCAGTTCTTC.

The chain has TRBV7-2 and TRBJ2-1, with D perhaps matching TRBD1 (5 bases). V gave up 1 base and J gave up 6 bases, with 10 bases separating them. The germline V gene has CDR1 SGHTA and CDR2 FQGNSA. The CDR3 extends over 14 amino acids. This chain's CDR3 is CASSLVNRLNEQFF. CDR3 in DNA: TGTGCCAGCAGCTTAGTGAACAGGCTCAATGAGCAGTTCTTC.

Points on this clone: This may stem from a read error, because a much larger clone lies one nucleotide away. V gene TRBV4-1 combines with J gene TRBJ2-3; 8 bases match TRBD1. Trimming at V came to 1 base and at J to 5 bases, leaving 2 bases not matched to a gene. CDR3 length equals 14 residues. Per the germline V gene, CDR1 is MGHRA and CDR2 is YSYEKL. The DNA for the CDR3 is TGCGCCAGCAGCCAAGGGACAGGGATAGATACGCAGTATTTT. The encoded protein is CASSQGTGIDTQYF.

The chain carries TRBV4-2 and TRBJ2-3; 8 bases line up with TRBD1. Germline trimming cut 1 base from V and 7 bases from J; bases unmatched to any gene: 10. The CDR3 length is 16 residues. The V gene's germline CDR1 is LGHNA and CDR2 YNFKEQ. This CDR3 reads CASSQARTGILNTQYF. The DNA of the CDR3 is TGTGCCAGCAGCCAAGCCAGGACAGGGATTTTAAATACGCAGTATTTT.

This clone was recorded a few times. The chain is built from TRBV6-6 and TRBJ2-1; 10 nucleotides agree with TRBD2. Losses at the gene ends were 5 bases for V and 8 bases for J; bases not matched to a gene: 9. The CDR3 is made up of 15 amino acids. CDR1 and CDR2 from the germline V gene are MNHNY and SVGAGI (reference sequence). CDR3 DNA: TGTGCCAGCAGTCACGGGACTAGCGCGTACTATGAGCAGTTCTTC. It is translated as CASSHGTSAYYEQFF.

On this clone itself: Other DNA sequences in this sample translate to the same CDR3. The chain is built from TRBV20-1 and TRBJ2-7; possibly TRBD2 for D (5 bases). CDR3 size: 11 residues. From germline, CDR1 is DFQATT and CDR2 SNEGSKA (reference sequence). V gave up 6 bases and J gave up 0 bases, with 6 bases separating them. The chain's CDR3 is CSAAGSYEQYF. CDR3 bases: TGCAGTGCCGCGGGCTCCTACGAGCAGTACTTC.

The gene calls are TRBV6-5 and TRBJ2-6; D uncertain. Germline CDR1 is MNHEY and CDR2 is SVGAGI. The CDR3 extends over 13 amino acids. Trimming stripped 8 bases from V and 2 bases from J, with 7 bases between. The CDR3 nucleotides read TGTGCCAGCTTTACAACTGGGGCCAACGTCCTGACTTTC. Translation: CASFTTGANVLTF.

The chain has TRBV7-9 and TRBJ2-5; TRBD1 or TRBD2 may be the D gene (5 bases each). V was shortened by 11 bases and J by 0 bases, with 13 bases between the two germline ends. Germline V CDR1 and CDR2: SEHNR, FQNEAQ (reference sequence). The CDR3 has 13 residues. In DNA, the CDR3 is TGTGCCGGAAAGAGGGGAAACCAAGAGACCCAGTACTTC. It translates to CAGKRGNQETQYF.

V is TRBV6-1 and J is TRBJ2-2; D may correspond to TRBD1 or TRBD2 (5 bases each). This CDR3 is built from 14 residues. The germline V and J ends were trimmed by 8 bases and 8 bases, with 18 bases remaining between them. Per the germline V gene, CDR1 is MNHNS and CDR2 is SASEGT. In DNA form, the CDR3 reads TGTGCCAGCCAGGGAAGCGCGAGGGGAGGGGAGCTGTTTTTT. Translating gives CASQGSARGGELFF.

J is TRBJ2-5 and V is TRBV2; D may be TRBD1 (6 bases). The CDR3 has 14 residues. Germline CDR1 and CDR2: SNHLY and FYNNEI. V lost 6 bases and J 0 bases, leaving 11 bases between the germline ends. The CDR3: CASSRQGYQETQYF. As DNA, the CDR3 is TGTGCCAGCAGCCGGCAGGGGTACCAAGAGACCCAGTACTTC.

V gene TRBV2 combines with J gene TRBJ2-1; D gene unclear. The germline V and J ends were trimmed by 7 bases and 5 bases, with 6 bases remaining between them. CDR1 SNHLY and CDR2 FYNNEI come from the germline V gene. This CDR3 spans 11 amino acids. The CDR3: CASNEHNEQFF. The CDR3 bases are TGTGCCAGCAACGAGCACAATGAGCAGTTCTTC.

The chain links TRBV11-2 to TRBJ2-7, with 14 bases aligning to TRBD2. V lost 3 bases and J lost 8; bases outside the gene matches: 9. CDR1 and CDR2 from the germline V gene are SGHAT and FQNNGV. This CDR3 comprises 16 residues. CDR3 residues: CASSLGSGTSGRQQYF. The CDR3 nucleotides are TGTGCCAGCAGCTTGGGCTCCGGGACTAGCGGGAGACAGCAGTACTTC. Full variable domain (remainder filled in from reference TRBV11-2 and TRBJ2-7): EAGVAQSPRYKIIEKRQSVAFWCNPISGHATLYWYQQILGQGPKLLIQFQNNGVVDDSQLPKDRFSAERLKGVDSTLKIQPAKLEDSAVYLCASSLGSGTSGRQQYFGPGTRLTVT.

Regarding this clone: The same CDR3 can be traced to other DNA sequences in this sample. The chain joins TRBV27 to TRBJ2-7, with a possible D match to TRBD1 (6 bases). This CDR3 spans 15 amino acids. Trimming removed 6 bases at V and 1 base at J, with 16 bases between. Germline V CDR1 and CDR2: MNHEY, SMNVEV (reference sequence). CDR3: CASSQGTAFSYEQYF. CDR3 in DNA: TGTGCCAGCAGCCAGGGGACGGCCTTTTCCTACGAGCAGTACTTC.

This sequence joins TRBV14 and TRBJ1-2; no clear D gene. This CDR3 contains 13 residues. Germline values: CDR1 SGHDN, CDR2 FVKESK. V dropped 4 bases and J dropped 2 bases, with 8 bases sitting between them. The DNA of the CDR3 is TGTGCCAGCAGCCTGGGCAAAAACTATGGCTACACCTTC. As protein: CASSLGKNYGYTF.

This chain connects TRBV4-1 to TRBJ1-2; D gene ambiguous. The CDR3 consists of 16 residues. Germline CDR1 MGHRA, CDR2 YSYEKL. V lost 2 bases and J lost 7, with 20 bases in between. The CDR3, as DNA: TGCGCCAGCAGCCAACCTTCGCTGGGAACCCTCGGTGGCTACACCTTC. Translating gives CASSQPSLGTLGGYTF.

This clone appeared once. The CDR3 spells CASSMIDRDNQPQHF. For the CDR3, the DNA is TGTGCCAGTAGTATGATTGACAGAGACAATCAGCCCCAGCATTTT. The V and J genes are TRBV19 and TRBJ1-5; TRBD1 might be the D (5 bases). Germline values: CDR1 LNHDA, CDR2 SQIVND (reference sequence). The CDR3 is made up of 15 amino acids. With 3 bases removed from V and 3 bases from J, the gap between germline ends came to 12 bases. The whole variable domain, remainder taken from reference TRBV19 and TRBJ1-5, is DGGITQSPKYLFRKEGQNVTLSCEQNLNHDAMYWYRQDPGQGLRLIYYSQIVNDFQKGDIAEGYSVSREKKESFPLTVTSAQKNPTAFYLCASSMIDRDNQPQHFGDGTRLSIL.

The V call is TRBV11-1, the J call TRBJ1-2, with TRBD1 matching 9 bases. This CDR3 has 15 amino acids. Germline V gene lookup returns CDR1 SGHAT and CDR2 FQDESV (reference sequence). J was trimmed by 4 bases and V by 5 bases; bases with no gene match: 8. The CDR3 region has the DNA TGTGCCAGCAGCCCTGGGACAGGGCAAACCTATGGCTACACCTTC. It encodes CASSPGTGQTYGYTF.

This chain joins TRBV5-1 and TRBJ1-5; no firm D call. Germline V gene sequence: CDR1 SGHRS, CDR2 YFSETQ. V lost 5 bases and J lost 3, with 12 bases in between. CDR3 length equals 14 residues. The CDR3 spells CASRPGGLNQPQHF. The DNA for the CDR3 is TGCGCCAGCAGGCCCGGAGGCCTCAATCAGCCCCAGCATTTT.

This chain joins TRBV15 and TRBJ2-7; 13 bases fit TRBD2. This CDR3 is 15 amino acids long. Unmatched junction bases numbered 3, after V lost 5 bases and J lost 2 bases. CDR1 LNHNV and CDR2 YYDKDF come from the germline V gene (reference sequence). CDR3 DNA sequence: TGTGCCACCAGCGTACTAGCGGGAGGGCCCTACGAGCAGTACTTC. It yields the protein CATSVLAGGPYEQYF. Using reference TRBV15 and TRBJ2-7 for the parts outside the CDR3, the full variable domain is DAMVIQNPRYQVTQFGKPVTLSCSQTLNHNVMYWYQQKSSQAPKLLFHYYDKDFNNEADTPDNFQSRRPNTSFCFLDIRSPGLGDTAMYLCATSVLAGGPYEQYFGPGTRLTVT.

As regards this clone: Other nucleotide sequences in the sample specify the same CDR3. V and J are TRBV9 and TRBJ1-2; TRBD1 might be the D (5 bases). Germline CDR1 SGDLS, CDR2 YYNGEE. The CDR3 spans 14 residues. Trimming removed 0 bases from V and 3 bases from J, with 9 bases in between. The CDR3 coding sequence is TGTGCCAGCAGCGTAGCTGGGGCCGACTATGGCTACACCTTC. It is translated as CASSVAGADYGYTF.

This clone was observed a single time. The same CDR3 is also encoded by other DNA sequences in this sample. The V call is TRBV5-1, the J call TRBJ2-6; D perhaps matches TRBD1 (5 bases). There are 16 residues in the CDR3. Between the trimmed V and J ends, which lost 0 bases and 0 bases, there was a span of 7 bases. Germline V gene data show CDR1 as SGHRS and CDR2 as YFSETQ. This CDR3 is CASSLGGSSGANVLTF. The DNA of the CDR3 is TGCGCCAGCAGCTTGGGGGGCAGCTCTGGGGCCAACGTCCTGACTTTC.